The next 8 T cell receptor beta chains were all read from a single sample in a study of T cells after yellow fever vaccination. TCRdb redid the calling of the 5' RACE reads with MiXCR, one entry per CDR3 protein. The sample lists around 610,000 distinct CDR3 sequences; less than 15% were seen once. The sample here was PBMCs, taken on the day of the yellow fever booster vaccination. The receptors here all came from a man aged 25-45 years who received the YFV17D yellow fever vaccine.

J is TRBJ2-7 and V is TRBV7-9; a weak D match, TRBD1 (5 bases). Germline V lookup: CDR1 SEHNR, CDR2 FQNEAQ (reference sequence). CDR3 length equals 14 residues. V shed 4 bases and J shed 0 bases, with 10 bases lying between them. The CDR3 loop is CASSSTASSYEQYF. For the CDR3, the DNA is TGTGCCAGCAGCTCGACAGCAAGCTCCTACGAGCAGTACTTC.

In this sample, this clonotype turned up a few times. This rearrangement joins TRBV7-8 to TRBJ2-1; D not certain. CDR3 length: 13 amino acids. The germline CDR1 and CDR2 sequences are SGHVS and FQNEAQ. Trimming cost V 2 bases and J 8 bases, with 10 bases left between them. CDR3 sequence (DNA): TGTGCCAGCAGCTTATGGAAGGCTGATGAGCAGTTCTTC. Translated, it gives CASSLWKADEQFF.

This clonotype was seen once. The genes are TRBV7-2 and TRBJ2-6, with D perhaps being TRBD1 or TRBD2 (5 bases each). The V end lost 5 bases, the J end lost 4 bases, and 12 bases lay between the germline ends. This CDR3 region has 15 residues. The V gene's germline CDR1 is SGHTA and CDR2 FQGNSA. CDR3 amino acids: CASSRGEGGANVLTF. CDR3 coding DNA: TGTGCCAGCAGCCGCGGAGAGGGGGGGGCCAACGTCCTGACTTTC.

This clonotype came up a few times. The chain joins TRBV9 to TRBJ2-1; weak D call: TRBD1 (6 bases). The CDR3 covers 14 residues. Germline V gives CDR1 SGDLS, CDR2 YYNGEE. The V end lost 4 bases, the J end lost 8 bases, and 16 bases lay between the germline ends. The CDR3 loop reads CASSPQGGSYEQFF. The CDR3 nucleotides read TGTGCCAGCAGCCCCCAAGGGGGATCGTATGAGCAGTTCTTC.

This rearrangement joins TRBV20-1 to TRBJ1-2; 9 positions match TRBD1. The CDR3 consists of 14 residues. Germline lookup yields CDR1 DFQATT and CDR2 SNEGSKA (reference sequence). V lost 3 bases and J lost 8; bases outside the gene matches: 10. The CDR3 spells CSARGLQGARGYTF. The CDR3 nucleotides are TGCAGTGCTAGGGGCCTACAGGGGGCGCGAGGCTACACCTTC.

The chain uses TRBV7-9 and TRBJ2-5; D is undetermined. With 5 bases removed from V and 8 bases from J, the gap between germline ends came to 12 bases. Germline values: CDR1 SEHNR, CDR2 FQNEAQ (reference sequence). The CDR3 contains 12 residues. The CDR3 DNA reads TGTGCCAGCAGCCTAAGGAGTGCAACCCAGTACTTC. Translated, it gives CASSLRSATQYF.

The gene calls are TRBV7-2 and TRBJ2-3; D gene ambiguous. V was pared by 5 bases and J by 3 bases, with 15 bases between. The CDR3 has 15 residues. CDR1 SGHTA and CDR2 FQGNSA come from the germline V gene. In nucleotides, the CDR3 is TGTGCCAGCAGCCCAATGGGGATCGAAACAGATACGCAGTATTTT. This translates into CASSPMGIETDTQYF.

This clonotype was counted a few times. CDR3 amino acids: CSARGGPSTEAFF. CDR3 bases: TGCAGTGCCAGGGGGGGGCCTAGCACTGAAGCTTTCTTT. This chain links TRBV20-1 with TRBJ1-1; 7 bases match TRBD1. The CDR3 runs to 13 residues. Germline lookup yields CDR1 DFQATT and CDR2 SNEGSKA (reference sequence). Losses at the gene ends were 6 bases for V and 4 bases for J; bases not matched to a gene: 8.